The 18 T cell receptor beta chains below come from one sample, sequenced in a study of blood T cell repertoires in COVID-19. TCRdb's copy holds only in-frame clones and misses some; the assay was immunoSEQ multiplex PCR. The data show about 67,000 clones, 75% to 90% seen once. Sequenced: peripheral blood. These receptors came from a man aged 50 to 60 with active COVID-19.

The rearrangement joins TRBV29-1 to TRBJ1-1, with a possible D match to TRBD1 (5 bases). Deletions cut 4 bases from V and 1 base from J, with 10 bases between. The CDR3 runs 13 residues. Germline CDR1 is SQVTM and CDR2 is ANQGSEA. CDR3 sequence reads: CSVGKTANTEAFF. CDR3 nucleotides: TGCAGCGTTGGTAAGACAGCGAACACTGAAGCTTTCTTT.

The V call is TRBV5-6, the J call TRBJ2-7, with a weak D call TRBD2 (6 bases). This CDR3 has 16 amino acids. The V end lost 2 bases, the J end lost 4 bases, and 19 bases lay between the germline ends. Germline CDR1 is SGHDT and CDR2 is YYEEEE. The CDR3 spells CASSFLFSGGIYEQYF. The CDR3 DNA sequence: TGTGCCAGCAGCTTTCTTTTTAGCGGAGGGATTTACGAGCAGTACTTC.

This chain joins TRBV11-2 and TRBJ2-3; the match to TRBD2 covers 9 bases. Germline CDR1 is SGHAT and CDR2 is FQNNGV. V lost 2 bases and J lost 6; bases outside the gene matches: 9. The CDR3 runs to 16 residues. The CDR3 reads CASSLNGGRVGDTQYF. The DNA for the CDR3 is TGTGCCAGCAGCTTAAACGGCGGGAGGGTTGGTGATACGCAGTATTTT.

The rearrangement uses TRBV19 and TRBJ1-2; 7 bases match TRBD1. Germline assignment: CDR1 LNHDA and CDR2 SQIVND (reference sequence). The CDR3 spans 16 residues. J gave up 0 bases and V 7 bases, and 11 bases lay outside the gene matches. The CDR3 region is CASTAFRTGANYGYTF. The CDR3 nucleotides are TGTGCCAGTACGGCTTTTAGGACAGGAGCTAACTATGGCTACACCTTC.

The gene calls are TRBV11-3 and TRBJ2-1; 7 bases agree with TRBD2. CDR1 is SGHNT and CDR2 is YENEEA in the germline V gene. The length of the CDR3 is 17 residues. With 2 bases clipped from V and 8 bases from J, the junction kept 15 bases outside the gene matches. The CDR3 region is CASSLRVGTTSPHEQFF. The CDR3 DNA sequence: TGTGCCAGCAGCTTACGAGTAGGAACGACTAGCCCGCATGAGCAGTTCTTC.

The rearrangement uses TRBV6-5 and TRBJ2-5; 12 nucleotides agree with TRBD2. CDR1 and CDR2 from the germline V gene are MNHEY and SVGAGI. CDR3 length: 15 amino acids. Losses at the gene ends were 6 bases for V and 5 bases for J; bases not matched to a gene: 7. CDR3 nucleotide sequence: TGTGCCAGCAGCTCGACTAGCGGGAGTTGGGAGACCCAGTACTTC. It encodes CASSSTSGSWETQYF.

The J gene is TRBJ2-7, the V gene TRBV6-5; 8 nucleotides agree with TRBD1. V dropped 10 bases and J dropped 4; count of bases not matched to a gene: 9. CDR1 is MNHEY and CDR2 is SVGAGI in the germline V gene. This CDR3 spans 13 amino acids. CDR3: CATVGQGFYEQYF. The CDR3 region has the DNA TGTGCCACAGTTGGACAGGGCTTTTACGAGCAGTACTTC.

The chain is built from TRBV3-1 (or the pseudogene TRBV3-2) and TRBJ1-1; D gene uncertain. The CDR3 consists of 13 residues. V was clipped by 4 bases and J by 7 bases, with 13 bases between them. Looked up from germline, CDR1 is LGHDT and CDR2 is YNNKEL (reference sequence). CDR3 loop: CASSRSEGGEAFF. In DNA, the CDR3 is TGTGCCAGCAGCCGATCTGAGGGCGGTGAAGCTTTCTTT.

V usage is TRBV11-3 and J usage is TRBJ2-1, with 12 nucleotides matching TRBD2. The CDR3 length is 14 residues. Looked up from germline, CDR1 is SGHNT and CDR2 is YENEEA. V lost 5 bases, J lost 9 bases, and 5 bases stayed unmatched. CDR3 amino acids: CASSLAGGLAEQFF. CDR3 sequence (DNA): TGTGCCAGCAGCCTAGCGGGAGGGCTCGCTGAGCAGTTCTTC. The variable domain in full, with the rest retrieved from reference TRBV11-3 and TRBJ2-1, is EAGVVQSPRYKIIEKKQPVAFWCNPISGHNTLYWYLQNLGQGPELLIRYENEEAVDDSQLPKDRFSAERLKGVDSTLKIQPAELGDSAVYLCASSLAGGLAEQFFGPGTRLTVL.

The chain links TRBV2 to TRBJ2-7; no clear D gene. The germline V and J ends were trimmed by 5 bases and 4 bases, with 6 bases remaining between them. CDR3 length: 11 amino acids. CDR1 and CDR2 from the germline V gene are SNHLY and FYNNEI. DNA of the CDR3: TGTGCCAGCAGTAATAATTACGAGCAGTACTTC. Encoded protein: CASSNNYEQYF.

The CDR3 DNA is TGTGCCTGGAGTTCCGGGACAGGGTCAGGGCAGCCCCAGCATTTT. Translation: CAWSSGTGSGQPQHF. J is TRBJ1-5 and V is TRBV30; 9 bases agree with TRBD1. J gave up 7 bases and V 2 bases, and 9 bases lay outside the gene matches. CDR1 GTSNPN and CDR2 SVGIG come from the germline V gene (reference sequence). This CDR3 contains 15 residues.

This clone was detected only once. The chain employs TRBV14 and TRBJ2-2; possibly TRBD1 for D (5 bases). The CDR3 is made up of 19 amino acids. Germline CDR1 and CDR2: SGHDN and FVKESK. The V end was cut by 0 bases, the J end by 1 base, with 18 bases between. CDR3: CASSQDNLRWTRNTGELFF. CDR3 nucleotides: TGTGCCAGCAGCCAAGATAATTTGAGATGGACACGGAACACCGGGGAGCTGTTTTTT. Full variable domain (missing parts from reference TRBV14 and TRBJ2-2): EAGVTQFPSHSVIEKGQTVTLRCDPISGHDNLYWYRRVMGKEIKFLLHFVKESKQDESGMPNNRFLAERTGGTYSTLKVQPAELEDSGVYFCASSQDNLRWTRNTGELFFGEGSRLTVL.

The V call is TRBV29-1, the J call TRBJ2-7; a weak D match, TRBD2 (6 bases). This CDR3 comprises 13 residues. CDR1 and CDR2 (germline): SQVTM, ANQGSEA. V gave up 4 bases and J gave up 0 bases, with 10 bases separating them. The CDR3 is CSVVGGYSYEQYF. CDR3 nucleotides: TGCAGCGTTGTGGGGGGATACTCCTACGAGCAGTACTTC.

The chain has TRBV10-3 and TRBJ1-1; tentatively, D is TRBD1 (6 bases). Trimming pared 6 bases from V and 4 bases from J, leaving 12 bases between. The CDR3 runs 13 residues. Germline V gives CDR1 ENHRY, CDR2 SYGVKD. DNA for the CDR3: TGTGCCATCAGGCAACAGGGACCCACTGAAGCTTTCTTT. Translating gives CAIRQQGPTEAFF.

This chain uses TRBV28 with TRBJ1-1; D is unclear. CDR3 size: 16 residues. Trimming pared 5 bases from V and 10 bases from J, leaving 26 bases between. CDR1 MDHEN and CDR2 SYDVKM come from the germline V gene. The CDR3 DNA reads as TGTGCCAGCAGTCAGCAGACGTCTAGCGGGCCCCCTGGAGCTTTCTTT. Residues: CASSQQTSSGPPGAFF.

The chain carries TRBV11-3 and TRBJ2-3, with 7 positions matching TRBD1. V lost 5 bases, J lost 0 bases, and 8 bases stayed unmatched. CDR3 length: 16 amino acids. Germline V gene lookup returns CDR1 SGHNT and CDR2 YENEEA. CDR3 DNA: TGTGCCAGCAGCCCGAAGACGACAGGGAGCACAGATACGCAGTATTTT. The encoded protein is CASSPKTTGSTDTQYF.

The chain carries TRBV19 and TRBJ2-3, with TRBD2 matching over 7 bases. This CDR3 spans 15 amino acids. The J segment lost 4 bases and the V segment lost 2 bases, leaving 6 bases of the junction unmatched. Germline V gene data show CDR1 as LNHDA and CDR2 as SQIVND (reference sequence). The CDR3 DNA sequence: TGTGCCAGTAGTATACGGGCGGGAGAATCAGATACGCAGTATTTT. It codes for CASSIRAGESDTQYF.

V and J are TRBV6-6 and TRBJ1-1; D ambiguous. Deletions cut 8 bases from V and 4 bases from J, with 23 bases between. From germline, CDR1 is MNHNY and CDR2 SVGAGI (reference sequence). The CDR3 has 16 amino acids. The CDR3 sequence: CASRPPERAEGTEAFF. CDR3 nucleotide sequence: TGTGCCAGCCGCCCCCCCGAGAGGGCGGAGGGCACTGAAGCTTTCTTT.